The present T cell receptor (beta chain) was sequenced within a study of CD8 T cells in Susac syndrome. The wider study: Susac syndrome patients were untreated, on corticosteroids with some adding intravenous immunoglobulin, or on intravenous immunoglobulin only.

As concerns this clonotype: Its cognate antigen is unknown.

Study-wide points: Across the total CD8+ repertoires, fewer than 20 Susac-specific public clones were detected, and across the CD8+ TEMRA repertoires, four or five such clones were detected. As the study acknowledged, the number of individuals in its TCR sequencing and HLA analysis was relatively small.

J was trimmed by 3 bases and V by 8 bases; bases with no gene match: 7. Germline V gene lookup returns CDR1 DFQATT and CDR2 SNEGSKA (reference sequence). The CDR3 is 13 amino acids. RNA totalling roughly 0.45 to 1 ug underwent reverse transcription with random hexamers. Amplification of TCR beta CDR3 spanned 54 Vbeta and 13 Jbeta via immunoSEQ multiplex PCR. TCRdb redid the calling of the immunoSEQ multiplex PCR reads with MiXCR, one entry per CDR3 protein. The table records some 110,000 distinct CDR3 sequences, 94% of them present only once. The origin of this receptor is a human donor with Susac syndrome. The chain uses TRBV20-1 and TRBJ1-1; 9 positions agree with TRBD1. The sample taken for sequencing was CD8+ T cells from PBMCs. CDR3 nucleotide sequence: TGCAGTAACAGGGGGCTCGGGGACACTGAAGCTTTCTTT. It encodes CSNRGLGDTEAFF.